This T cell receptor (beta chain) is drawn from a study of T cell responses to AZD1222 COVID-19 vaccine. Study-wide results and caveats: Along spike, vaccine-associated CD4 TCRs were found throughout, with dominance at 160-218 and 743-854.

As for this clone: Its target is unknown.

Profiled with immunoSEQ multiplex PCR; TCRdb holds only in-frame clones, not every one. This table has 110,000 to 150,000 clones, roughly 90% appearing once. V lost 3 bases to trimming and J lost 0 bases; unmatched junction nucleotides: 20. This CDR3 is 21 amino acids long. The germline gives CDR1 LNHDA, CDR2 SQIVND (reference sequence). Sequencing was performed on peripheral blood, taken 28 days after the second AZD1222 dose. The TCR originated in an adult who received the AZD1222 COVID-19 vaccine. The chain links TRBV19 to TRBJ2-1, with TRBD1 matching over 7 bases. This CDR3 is CASSIPWTGSYAKRSYNEQFF. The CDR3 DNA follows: TGTGCCAGTAGTATCCCTTGGACAGGCAGTTACGCCAAGCGCTCCTACAATGAGCAGTTCTTC.